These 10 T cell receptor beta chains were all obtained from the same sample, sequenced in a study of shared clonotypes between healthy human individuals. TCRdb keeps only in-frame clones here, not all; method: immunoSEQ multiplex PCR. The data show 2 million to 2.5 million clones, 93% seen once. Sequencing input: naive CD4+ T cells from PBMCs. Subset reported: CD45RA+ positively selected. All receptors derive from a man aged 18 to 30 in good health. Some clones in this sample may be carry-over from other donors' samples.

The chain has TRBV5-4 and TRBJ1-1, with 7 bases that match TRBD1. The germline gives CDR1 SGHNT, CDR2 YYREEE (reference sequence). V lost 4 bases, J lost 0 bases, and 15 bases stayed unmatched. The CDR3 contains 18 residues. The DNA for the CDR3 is TGTGCCAGCAGCGGGCCTTGGGGAGGGGGCAATATGAACACTGAAGCTTTCTTT. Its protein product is CASSGPWGGGNMNTEAFF.

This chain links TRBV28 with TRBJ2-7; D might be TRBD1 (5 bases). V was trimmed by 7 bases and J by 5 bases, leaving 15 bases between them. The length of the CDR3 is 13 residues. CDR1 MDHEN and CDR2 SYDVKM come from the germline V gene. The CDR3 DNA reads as TGTGCCAGCACCTGGCAGGGATCAGACGAGCAGTACTTC. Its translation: CASTWQGSDEQYF.

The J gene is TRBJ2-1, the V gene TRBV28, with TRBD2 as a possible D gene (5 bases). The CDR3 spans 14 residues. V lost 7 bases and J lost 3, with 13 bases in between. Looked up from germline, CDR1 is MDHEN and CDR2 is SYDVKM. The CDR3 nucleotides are TGTGCCAGCAAACGGGGTCCCAACTACAATGAGCAGTTCTTC. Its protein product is CASKRGPNYNEQFF.

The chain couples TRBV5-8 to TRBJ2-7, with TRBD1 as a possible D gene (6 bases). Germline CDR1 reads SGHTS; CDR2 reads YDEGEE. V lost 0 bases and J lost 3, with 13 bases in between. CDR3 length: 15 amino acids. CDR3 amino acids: CASSLVTGNRYEQYF. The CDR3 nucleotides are TGTGCCAGCAGCTTGGTTACAGGGAATCGCTACGAGCAGTACTTC.

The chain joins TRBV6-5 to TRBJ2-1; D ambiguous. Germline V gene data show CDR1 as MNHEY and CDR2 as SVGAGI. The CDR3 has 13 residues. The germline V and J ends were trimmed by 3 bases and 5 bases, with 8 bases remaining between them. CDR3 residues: CASSYFRDNEQFF. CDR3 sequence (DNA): TGTGCCAGCAGTTATTTTCGGGACAATGAGCAGTTCTTC.

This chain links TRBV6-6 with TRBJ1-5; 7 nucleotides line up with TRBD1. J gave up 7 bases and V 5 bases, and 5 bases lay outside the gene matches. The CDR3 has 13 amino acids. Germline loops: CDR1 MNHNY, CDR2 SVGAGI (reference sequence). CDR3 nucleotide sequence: TGTGCCAGCAGTAAACAGGGGAAACAGCCCCAGCATTTT. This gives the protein CASSKQGKQPQHF.

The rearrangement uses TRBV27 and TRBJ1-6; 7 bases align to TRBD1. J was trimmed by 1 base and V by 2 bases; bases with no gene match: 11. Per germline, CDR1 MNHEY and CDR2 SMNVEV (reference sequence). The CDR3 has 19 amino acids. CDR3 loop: CASSLRPDRVVSYNSPLHF. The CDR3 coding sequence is TGTGCCAGCAGTTTACGACCAGACAGGGTGGTTTCCTATAATTCACCCCTCCACTTT.

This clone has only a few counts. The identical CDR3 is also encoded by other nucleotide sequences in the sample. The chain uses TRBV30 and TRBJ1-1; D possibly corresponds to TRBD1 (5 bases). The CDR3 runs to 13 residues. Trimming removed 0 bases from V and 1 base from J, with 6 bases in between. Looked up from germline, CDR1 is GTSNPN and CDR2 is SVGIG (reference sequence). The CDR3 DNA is TGTGCCTGGAGTGTTAGGGGGAACACTGAAGCTTTCTTT. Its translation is CAWSVRGNTEAFF.

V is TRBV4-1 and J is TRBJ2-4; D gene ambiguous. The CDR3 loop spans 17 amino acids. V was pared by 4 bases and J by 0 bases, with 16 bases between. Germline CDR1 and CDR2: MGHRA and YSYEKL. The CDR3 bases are TGCGCCAGCAGCCGAAAGACGGAAACGCTAGCCAAAAACATTCAGTACTTC. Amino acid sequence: CASSRKTETLAKNIQYF.

CDR3 in amino acids: CASSGLDYIQSRANVLTF. CDR3 coding DNA: TGTGCCAGCAGTGGCTTAGATTACATACAAAGTCGGGCCAACGTCCTGACTTTC. V usage is TRBV2 and J usage is TRBJ2-6; no clear D. V lost 4 bases and J lost 5, with 21 bases in between. The CDR3 contains 18 residues. Germline V CDR1 and CDR2: SNHLY, FYNNEI. Using reference TRBV2 and TRBJ2-6 for the parts outside the CDR3, the full variable domain is EPEVTQTPSHQVTQMGQEVILRCVPISNHLYFYWYRQILGQKVEFLVSFYNNEISEKSEIFDDQFSVERPDGSNFTLKIRSTKLEDSAMYFCASSGLDYIQSRANVLTFGAGSRLTVL.